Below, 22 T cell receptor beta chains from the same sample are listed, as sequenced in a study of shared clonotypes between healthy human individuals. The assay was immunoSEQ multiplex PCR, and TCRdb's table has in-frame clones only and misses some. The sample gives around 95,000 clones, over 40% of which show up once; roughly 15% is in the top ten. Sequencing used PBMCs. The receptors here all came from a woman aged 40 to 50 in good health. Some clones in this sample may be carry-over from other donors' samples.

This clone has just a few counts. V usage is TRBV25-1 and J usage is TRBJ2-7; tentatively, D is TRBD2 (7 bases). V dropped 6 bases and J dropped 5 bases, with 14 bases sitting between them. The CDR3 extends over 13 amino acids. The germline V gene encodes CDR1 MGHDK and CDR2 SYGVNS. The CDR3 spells CASRRGGVNEQYF. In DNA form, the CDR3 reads TGTGCCAGCAGGAGGGGGGGTGTCAACGAGCAGTACTTC.

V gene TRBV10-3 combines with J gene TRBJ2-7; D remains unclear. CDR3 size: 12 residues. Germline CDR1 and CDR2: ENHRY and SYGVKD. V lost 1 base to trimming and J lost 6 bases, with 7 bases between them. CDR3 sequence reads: CAISELLGEQYF. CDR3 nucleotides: TGTGCCATCAGTGAGTTGCTAGGCGAGCAGTACTTC.

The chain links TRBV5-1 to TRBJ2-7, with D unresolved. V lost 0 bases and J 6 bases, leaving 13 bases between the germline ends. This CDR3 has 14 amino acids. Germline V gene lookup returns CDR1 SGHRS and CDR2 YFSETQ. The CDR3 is CASSLDWPASEQYF. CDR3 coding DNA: TGCGCCAGCAGCTTGGATTGGCCTGCCTCCGAGCAGTACTTC. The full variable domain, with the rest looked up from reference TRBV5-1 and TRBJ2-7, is KAGVTQTPRYLIKTRGQQVTLSCSPISGHRSVSWYQQTPGQGLQFLFEYFSETQRNKGNFPGRFSGRQFSNSRSEMNVSTLELGDSALYLCASSLDWPASEQYFGPGTRLTVT.

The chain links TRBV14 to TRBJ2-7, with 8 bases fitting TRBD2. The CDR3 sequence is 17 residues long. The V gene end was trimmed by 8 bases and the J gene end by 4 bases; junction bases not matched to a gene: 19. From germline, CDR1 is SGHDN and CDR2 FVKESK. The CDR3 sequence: CASGKINIAGNGYEQYF. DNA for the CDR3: TGTGCCAGCGGAAAAATTAACATAGCGGGAAATGGGTACGAGCAGTACTTC.

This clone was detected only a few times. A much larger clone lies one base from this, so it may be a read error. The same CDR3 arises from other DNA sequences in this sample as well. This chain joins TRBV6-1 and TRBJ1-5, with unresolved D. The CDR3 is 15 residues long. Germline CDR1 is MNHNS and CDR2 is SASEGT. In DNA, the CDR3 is TGTGCCAGCACTATGGACGGTCCTAGCAATCAGCCCCAACATTTT. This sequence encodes CASTMDGPSNQPQHF.

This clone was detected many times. CDR3 coding DNA: TGCGCCAGCAACTTAGCGGTACCTCAAGAGACCCAGTACTTC. It yields the protein CASNLAVPQETQYF. The chain uses TRBV5-1 and TRBJ2-5; D possibly corresponds to TRBD2 (6 bases). There are 14 residues in the CDR3. V was trimmed by 6 bases and J by 2 bases, leaving 14 bases between them. CDR1 and CDR2 (germline): SGHRS, YFSETQ. The full variable domain, its missing parts supplied by reference TRBV5-1 and TRBJ2-5, is KAGVTQTPRYLIKTRGQQVTLSCSPISGHRSVSWYQQTPGQGLQFLFEYFSETQRNKGNFPGRFSGRQFSNSRSEMNVSTLELGDSALYLCASNLAVPQETQYFGPGTRLLVL.

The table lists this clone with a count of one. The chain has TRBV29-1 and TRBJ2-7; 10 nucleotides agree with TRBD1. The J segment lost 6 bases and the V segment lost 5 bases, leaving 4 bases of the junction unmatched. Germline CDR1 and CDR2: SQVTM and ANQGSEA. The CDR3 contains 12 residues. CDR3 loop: CSVWGQGTEQYF. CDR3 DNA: TGCAGCGTTTGGGGACAGGGGACCGAGCAGTACTTC.

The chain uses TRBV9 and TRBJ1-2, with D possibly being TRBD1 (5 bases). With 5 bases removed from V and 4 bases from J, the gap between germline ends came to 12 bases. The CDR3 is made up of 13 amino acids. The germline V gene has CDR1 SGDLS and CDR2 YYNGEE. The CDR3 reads CASSEYGGYGYTF. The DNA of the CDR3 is TGTGCCAGCAGTGAATACGGGGGCTATGGCTACACCTTC.

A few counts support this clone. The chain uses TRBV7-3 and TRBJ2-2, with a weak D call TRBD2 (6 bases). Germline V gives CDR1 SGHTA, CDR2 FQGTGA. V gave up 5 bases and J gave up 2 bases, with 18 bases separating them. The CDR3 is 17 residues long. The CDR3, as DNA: TGTGCCAGCAGCACAGGCCGGGGACTGGGAAACACCGGGGAGCTGTTTTTT. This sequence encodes CASSTGRGLGNTGELFF. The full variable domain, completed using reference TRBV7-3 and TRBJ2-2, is GAGVSQTPSNKVTEKGKYVELRCDPISGHTALYWYRQSLGQGPEFLIYFQGTGAADDSGLPNDRFFAVRPEGSVSTLKIQRTERGDSAVYLCASSTGRGLGNTGELFFGEGSRLTVL.

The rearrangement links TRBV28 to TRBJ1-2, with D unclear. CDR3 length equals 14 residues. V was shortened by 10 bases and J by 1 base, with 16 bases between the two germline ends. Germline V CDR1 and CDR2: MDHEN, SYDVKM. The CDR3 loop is CATAEANINYGYTF. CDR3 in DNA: TGTGCCACCGCCGAGGCAAACATTAACTATGGCTACACCTTC.

The CDR3 DNA sequence: TGCACCAGCAGCCAAGATGGACTAGCAGACACAGATACGCAGTATTTT. Its protein is CTSSQDGLADTDTQYF. This chain links TRBV1 with TRBJ2-3; TRBD2, the table's D call, was not compared with the DNA. TRBV1 is listed as a pseudogene. The CDR3 contains 16 residues.

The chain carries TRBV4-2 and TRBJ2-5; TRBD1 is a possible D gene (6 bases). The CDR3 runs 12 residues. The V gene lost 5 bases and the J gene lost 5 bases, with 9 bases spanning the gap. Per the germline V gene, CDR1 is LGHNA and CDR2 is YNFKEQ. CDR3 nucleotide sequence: TGTGCCAGCAGCGGGCAGGGGGAGACCCAGTACTTC. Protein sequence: CASSGQGETQYF.

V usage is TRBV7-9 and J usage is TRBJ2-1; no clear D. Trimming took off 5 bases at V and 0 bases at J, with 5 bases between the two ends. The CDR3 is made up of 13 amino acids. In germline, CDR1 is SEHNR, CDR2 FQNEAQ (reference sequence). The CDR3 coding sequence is TGTGCCAGCAGCCCATCCTCCTACAATGAGCAGTTCTTC. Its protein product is CASSPSSYNEQFF.

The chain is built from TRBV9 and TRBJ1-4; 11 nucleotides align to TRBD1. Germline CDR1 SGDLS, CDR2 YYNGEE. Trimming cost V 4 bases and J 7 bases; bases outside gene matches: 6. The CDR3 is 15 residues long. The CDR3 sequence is CASSYGQGAGEKLFF. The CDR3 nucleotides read TGTGCCAGCAGCTACGGACAGGGGGCAGGTGAAAAACTGTTTTTT.

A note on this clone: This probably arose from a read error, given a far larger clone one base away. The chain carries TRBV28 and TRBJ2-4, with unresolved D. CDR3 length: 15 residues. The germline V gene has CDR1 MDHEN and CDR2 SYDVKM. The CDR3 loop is CASRGSQVSQNIQHF. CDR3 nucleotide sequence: TGTGCCAGCAGGGGAAGTCAGGTCTCGCAAAACATTCAGCACTTC.

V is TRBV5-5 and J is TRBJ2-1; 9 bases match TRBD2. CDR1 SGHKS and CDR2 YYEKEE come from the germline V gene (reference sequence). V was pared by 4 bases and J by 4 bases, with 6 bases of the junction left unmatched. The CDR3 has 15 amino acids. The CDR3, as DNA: TGTGCCAGCAGCGTGCAAGCGGGAGGATACAATGAGCAGTTCTTC. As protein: CASSVQAGGYNEQFF.

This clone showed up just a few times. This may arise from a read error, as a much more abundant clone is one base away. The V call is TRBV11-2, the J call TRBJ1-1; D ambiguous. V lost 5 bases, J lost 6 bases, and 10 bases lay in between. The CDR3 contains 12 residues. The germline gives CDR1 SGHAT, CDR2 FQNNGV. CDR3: CASSPLSAEAFF. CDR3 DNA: TGTGCCAGCAGCCCCTTGTCCGCTGAAGCTTTCTTT.

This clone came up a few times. The CDR3: CASSFVAGEGNEQYF. As DNA, the CDR3 is TGTGCCAGCAGCTTTGTAGCGGGAGAAGGCAACGAGCAGTACTTC. The chain couples TRBV7-2 to TRBJ2-7; 9 bases are a match to TRBD2. This CDR3 is built from 15 residues. Per the germline V gene, CDR1 is SGHTA and CDR2 is FQGNSA. V trimming: 3 bases; J trimming: 5 bases; junction bases outside the gene matches: 8.

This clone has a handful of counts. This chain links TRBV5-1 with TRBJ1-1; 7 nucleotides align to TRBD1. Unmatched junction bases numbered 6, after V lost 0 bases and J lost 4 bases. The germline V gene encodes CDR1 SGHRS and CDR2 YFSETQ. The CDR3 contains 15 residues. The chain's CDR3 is CASSLEGADSTEAFF. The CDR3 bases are TGCGCCAGCAGCTTGGAGGGGGCAGACAGCACTGAAGCTTTCTTT.

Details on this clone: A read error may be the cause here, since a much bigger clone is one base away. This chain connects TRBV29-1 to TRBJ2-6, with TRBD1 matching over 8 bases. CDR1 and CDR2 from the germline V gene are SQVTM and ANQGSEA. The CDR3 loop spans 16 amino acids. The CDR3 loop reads CSVADTGGTGTNVLTF. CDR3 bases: TGCAGCGTAGCCGATACAGGGGGAACTGGGACCAACGTCCTGACTTTC.

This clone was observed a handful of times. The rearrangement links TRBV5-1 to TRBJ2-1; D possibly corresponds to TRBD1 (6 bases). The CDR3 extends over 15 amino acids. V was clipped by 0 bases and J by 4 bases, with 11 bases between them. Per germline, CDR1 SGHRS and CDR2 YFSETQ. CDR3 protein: CASSLAGHAYNEQFF. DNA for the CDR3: TGCGCCAGCAGCTTGGCGGGACACGCATACAATGAGCAGTTCTTC.

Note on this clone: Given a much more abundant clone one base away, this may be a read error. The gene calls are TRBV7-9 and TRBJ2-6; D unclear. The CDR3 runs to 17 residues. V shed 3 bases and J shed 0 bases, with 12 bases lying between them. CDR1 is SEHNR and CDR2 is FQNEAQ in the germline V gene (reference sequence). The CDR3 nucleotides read TGTGCCAGCAGCTTGGGATTAGAGGCCTCTGGGGCCAACGTCCTGACTTTC. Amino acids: CASSLGLEASGANVLTF.